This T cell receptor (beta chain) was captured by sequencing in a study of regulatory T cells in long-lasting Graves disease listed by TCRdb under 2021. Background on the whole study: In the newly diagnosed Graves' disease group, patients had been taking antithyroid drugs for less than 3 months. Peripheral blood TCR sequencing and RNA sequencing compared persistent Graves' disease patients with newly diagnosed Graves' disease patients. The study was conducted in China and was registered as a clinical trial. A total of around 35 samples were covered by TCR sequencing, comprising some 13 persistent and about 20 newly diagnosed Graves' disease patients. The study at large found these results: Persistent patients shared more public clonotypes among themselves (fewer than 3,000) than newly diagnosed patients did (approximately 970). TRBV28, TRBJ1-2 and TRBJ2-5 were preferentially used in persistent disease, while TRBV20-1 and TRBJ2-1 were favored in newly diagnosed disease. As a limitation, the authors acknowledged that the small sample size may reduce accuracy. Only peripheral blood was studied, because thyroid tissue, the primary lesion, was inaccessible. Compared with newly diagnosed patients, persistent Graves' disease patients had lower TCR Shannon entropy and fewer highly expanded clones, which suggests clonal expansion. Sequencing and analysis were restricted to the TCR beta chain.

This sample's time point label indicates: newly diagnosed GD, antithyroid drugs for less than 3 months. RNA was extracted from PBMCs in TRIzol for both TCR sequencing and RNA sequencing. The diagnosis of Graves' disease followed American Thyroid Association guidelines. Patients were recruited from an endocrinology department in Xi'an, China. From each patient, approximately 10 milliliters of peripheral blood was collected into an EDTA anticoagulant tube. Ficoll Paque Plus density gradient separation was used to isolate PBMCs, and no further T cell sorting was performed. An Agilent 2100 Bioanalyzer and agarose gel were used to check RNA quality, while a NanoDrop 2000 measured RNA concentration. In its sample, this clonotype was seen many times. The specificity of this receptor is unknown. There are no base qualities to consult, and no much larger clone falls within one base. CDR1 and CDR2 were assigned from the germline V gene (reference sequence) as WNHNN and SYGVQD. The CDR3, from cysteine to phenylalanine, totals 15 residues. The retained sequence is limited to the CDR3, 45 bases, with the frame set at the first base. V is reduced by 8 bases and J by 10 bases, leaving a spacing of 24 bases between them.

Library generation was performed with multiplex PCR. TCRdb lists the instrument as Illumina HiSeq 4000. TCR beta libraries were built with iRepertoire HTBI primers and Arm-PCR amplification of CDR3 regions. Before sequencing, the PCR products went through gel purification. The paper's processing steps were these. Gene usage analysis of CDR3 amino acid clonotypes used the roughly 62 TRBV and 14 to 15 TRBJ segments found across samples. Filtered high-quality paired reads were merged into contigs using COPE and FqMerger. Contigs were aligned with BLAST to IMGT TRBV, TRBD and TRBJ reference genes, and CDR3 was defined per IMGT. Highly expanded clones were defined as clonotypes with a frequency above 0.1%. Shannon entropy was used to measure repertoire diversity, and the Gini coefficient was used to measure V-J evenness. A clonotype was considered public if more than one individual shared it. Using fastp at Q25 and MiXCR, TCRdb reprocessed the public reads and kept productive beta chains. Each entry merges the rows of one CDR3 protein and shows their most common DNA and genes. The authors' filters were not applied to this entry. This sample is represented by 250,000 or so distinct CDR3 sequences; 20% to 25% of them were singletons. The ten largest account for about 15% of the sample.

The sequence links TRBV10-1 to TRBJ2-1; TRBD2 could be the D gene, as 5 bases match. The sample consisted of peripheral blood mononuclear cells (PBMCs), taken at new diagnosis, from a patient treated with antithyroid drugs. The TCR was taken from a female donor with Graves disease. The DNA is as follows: TGCGCCAGCGGATTCGGGATAATGCCTATCCCCGAGCAGTTCTTC. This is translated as CASGFGIMPIPEQFF.